The 2 T cell receptor beta chains below were found in one sample sequenced in a study of post-analysis software for immune sequencing data. The antigens these receptors bind are not known. Overall study results and limits: Elevated frequency relative to controls characterized roughly 5 TRBV segments in patients, TRBV5-6, TRBV5-1 and TRBV20-1 among them.

The library was made from cDNA and included unique molecular identifiers. MiXCR, applied by TCRdb to the PCR reads, yields one record per CDR3 protein. The sample consists of 350,000 to 500,000 distinct CDR3 sequences, 30% to 40% of them appearing once. Sequencing was carried out using blood. These receptors were collected from a girl aged 2 to 10 with multiple sclerosis.

V gene TRBV2 combines with J gene TRBJ1-2; D remains unclear. CDR3 length: 11 residues. CDR1 SNHLY and CDR2 FYNNEI come from the germline V gene. Between the trimmed V and J ends, which lost 2 bases and 4 bases, there was a span of 2 bases. CDR3 bases: TGTGCCAGCAGTGAAACCTATGGCTACACCTTC. Residues: CASSETYGYTF.

The chain has TRBV6-5 and TRBJ1-5; 10 bases are shared with TRBD1. After removal of 4 bases from V and 4 bases from J, the junction contained 4 bases not matched to a gene. Germline V gene data show CDR1 as MNHEY and CDR2 as SVGAGI. The CDR3 runs to 15 residues. The CDR3 region has the DNA TGTGCCAGCAGTTCAGACAGGGGGCCAAATCAGCCCCAGCATTTT. This encodes CASSSDRGPNQPQHF.